What follows are 27 T cell receptor beta chains derived from one specimen sequenced in a study of early T cells in non-severe SARS-CoV-2 infection. TCRdb used MiXCR to reprocess the 5' RACE reads, holding one entry per CDR3 protein. The sample records about 80,000 distinct CDR3 sequences, less than 20% being singletons. Sequencing was performed on whole blood. The receptors were gathered from an adult who was a healthcare worker with PCR-confirmed SARS-CoV-2 infection or an uninfected control (not recorded which).

V usage is TRBV12-3 or TRBV12-4 and J usage is TRBJ2-7; D ambiguous. The CDR3 has 12 amino acids. V lost 2 bases and J 10 bases, leaving 12 bases between the germline ends. The CDR3 spells CASSLTPEEQYF. The CDR3 DNA sequence: TGTGCCAGCAGTTTAACCCCAGAGGAACAGTACTTC.

The chain carries TRBV29-1 and TRBJ2-2; 8 positions match TRBD2. J lost 4 bases, V lost 5 bases, and 12 bases had no gene match. The germline V gene has CDR1 SQVTM and CDR2 ANQGSEA. This CDR3 comprises 16 residues. CDR3 bases: TGCAGCGTTCACACCCCCCTAGCGGGTAGCACCGGGGAGCTGTTTTTT. Protein product: CSVHTPLAGSTGELFF.

This clonotype has at least ten counts. The chain links TRBV28 to TRBJ2-1; D is undetermined. This CDR3 has 11 amino acids. The V end was cut by 6 bases, the J end by 2 bases, with 2 bases between. The germline V gene has CDR1 MDHEN and CDR2 SYDVKM. The CDR3: CASRAYNEQFF. CDR3 nucleotides: TGTGCCAGCAGGGCCTACAATGAGCAGTTCTTC.

The rearrangement links TRBV28 to TRBJ2-2, with a tentative D call TRBD1 (6 bases). V gave up 5 bases and J gave up 1 base, with 11 bases separating them. Per the germline V gene, CDR1 is MDHEN and CDR2 is SYDVKM. This CDR3 has 15 amino acids. The CDR3, as DNA: TGTGCCAGCAGTCCAGGGGACAAGAACACCGGGGAGCTGTTTTTT. This codes for CASSPGDKNTGELFF.

The table lists this clonotype with a few counts. V usage is TRBV5-1 and J usage is TRBJ2-1, with 14 positions matching TRBD2. J gave up 4 bases and V 4 bases, and 4 bases lay outside the gene matches. Per germline, CDR1 SGHRS and CDR2 YFSETQ. CDR3 length: 16 residues. In nucleotides, the CDR3 is TGCGCCAGCAGCCTCGGACTAGCGGGGGGTTACAATGAGCAGTTCTTC. This translates into CASSLGLAGGYNEQFF.

This clonotype was picked up many times. The chain combines TRBV20-1 with TRBJ1-1; 8 bases agree with TRBD1. The CDR3 sequence is 11 residues long. V shed 5 bases and J 4 bases; nucleotides not matched to a gene: 0. Germline V gene data show CDR1 as DFQATT and CDR2 as SNEGSKA (reference sequence). The CDR3 DNA reads as TGCAGTGCTGACAGGGGCACTGAAGCTTTCTTT. This codes for CSADRGTEAFF.

The CDR3 DNA follows: TGCGCCACCAGAGTTGCAACTAATGAAAAACTGTTTTTT. Encoded protein: CATRVATNEKLFF. The chain has TRBV10-2 and TRBJ1-4, with D unclear. The CDR3 covers 13 residues. Germline V lookup: CDR1 WSHSY, CDR2 SAAADI. V lost 10 bases and J 0 bases, leaving 9 bases between the germline ends.

The chain links TRBV28 to TRBJ1-5; D is unresolved. The V and J ends lost 8 bases and 2 bases respectively, with 7 bases between them. Germline V gives CDR1 MDHEN, CDR2 SYDVKM. This CDR3 is built from 12 residues. CDR3 DNA sequence: TGTGCCAGCTGGAATGGCAATCAGCCCCAGCATTTT. It is translated as CASWNGNQPQHF.

V gene TRBV11-2 combines with J gene TRBJ2-2, with 9 bases lining up with TRBD1. Germline V CDR1 and CDR2: SGHAT, FQNNGV. The trim removed 0 bases at V and 7 bases at J, leaving 3 bases unmatched. The CDR3 length is 15 residues. DNA of the CDR3: TGTGCCAGCAGCTTAGAAGGGACAGGGATCGGGGAGCTGTTTTTT. It translates to CASSLEGTGIGELFF.

This chain uses TRBV28 with TRBJ2-7, with 7 bases fitting TRBD2. The CDR3 contains 15 residues. The germline V gene encodes CDR1 MDHEN and CDR2 SYDVKM. V lost 7 bases and J lost 0; bases outside the gene matches: 9. CDR3 sequence (DNA): TGTGCCAGCACTGTCTCGGGGGGTACCTCCTACGAGCAGTACTTC. Amino acid sequence: CASTVSGGTSYEQYF. The variable domain in full, with the rest retrieved from reference TRBV28 and TRBJ2-7, is DVKVTQSSRYLVKRTGEKVFLECVQDMDHENMFWYRQDPGLGLRLIYFSYDVKMKEKGDIPEGYSVSREKKERFSLILESASTNQTSMYLCASTVSGGTSYEQYFGPGTRLTVT.

This clonotype has only a few counts. The chain employs TRBV19 and TRBJ2-5; 7 nucleotides agree with TRBD1. CDR1 and CDR2 (germline): LNHDA, SQIVND (reference sequence). The CDR3 is made up of 13 amino acids. With 4 bases clipped from V and 3 bases from J, the junction kept 2 bases outside the gene matches. The chain's CDR3 is CASSTTGEETQYF. For the CDR3, the DNA is TGTGCCAGTAGTACCACAGGGGAAGAGACCCAGTACTTC.

This clonotype was seen a few times. This rearrangement joins TRBV12-3 or TRBV12-4 to TRBJ2-1; 7 bases align to TRBD2. With V trimmed by 8 bases and J by 2 bases, 9 bases remained unmatched. The CDR3 loop spans 15 amino acids. The DNA for the CDR3 is TGTGCCAGCCGAAGAGCGGGGTTACCCTACAATGAGCAGTTCTTC. Translating it yields CASRRAGLPYNEQFF.

This chain joins TRBV3-1 and TRBJ2-7; tentatively, D is TRBD1 (5 bases). CDR3 size: 14 residues. From germline, CDR1 is LGHDT and CDR2 YNNKEL (reference sequence). Trimming stripped 4 bases from V and 3 bases from J, with 13 bases between. The CDR3 DNA reads TGTGCCAGCAGCCCCCGGACACCTTTCTACGAGCAGTACTTC. It encodes CASSPRTPFYEQYF.

This chain uses TRBV29-1 with TRBJ2-7; D gene ambiguous. Trimming pared 2 bases from V and 0 bases from J, leaving 8 bases between. Per germline, CDR1 SQVTM and CDR2 ANQGSEA. The CDR3 is 13 residues long. The CDR3 protein is CSVERQNSYEQYF. The DNA for the CDR3 is TGCAGCGTTGAACGGCAGAACTCCTACGAGCAGTACTTC.

This clonotype was observed a few times. The rearrangement uses TRBV12-3 or TRBV12-4 and TRBJ2-3, with D perhaps matching TRBD1 or TRBD2 (7 bases each). Trimming pared 7 bases from V and 4 bases from J, leaving 12 bases between. The CDR3 is made up of 13 amino acids. CDR3 sequence: CASTAGGADTQYF. The CDR3 bases are TGTGCCAGCACCGCAGGGGGGGCAGATACGCAGTATTTT.

This clonotype was seen repeatedly, ten times or more. This rearrangement joins TRBV11-2 to TRBJ2-1, with TRBD2 matching over 7 bases. The V segment lost 3 bases and the J segment 2 bases; nucleotides outside the gene matches: 4. The length of the CDR3 is 15 residues. Germline V gives CDR1 SGHAT, CDR2 FQNNGV. The DNA for the CDR3 is TGTGCCAGCAGCTTGGCTAGCGGAACCTACAATGAGCAGTTCTTC. Its protein product is CASSLASGTYNEQFF.

V and J are TRBV5-1 and TRBJ2-2; D is possibly TRBD2 (7 bases). The length of the CDR3 is 16 residues. Trimming cost V 5 bases and J 2 bases, with 16 bases left between them. The germline gives CDR1 SGHRS, CDR2 YFSETQ. Written as DNA, the CDR3 is TGCGCCAGCAGAGGAACGGCGGGGGCCAACACCGGGGAGCTGTTTTTT. As protein: CASRGTAGANTGELFF.

The chain couples TRBV7-3 to TRBJ2-2, with D tentatively TRBD1 or TRBD2 (5 bases each). The CDR3 extends over 14 amino acids. With 5 bases removed from V and 6 bases from J, the gap between germline ends came to 13 bases. Per germline, CDR1 SGHTA and CDR2 FQGTGA. DNA for the CDR3: TGTGCCAGCAGCGCGTCCGGGGCCTCCGGGGAGCTGTTTTTT. It is translated as CASSASGASGELFF.

This clonotype came up a few times. The J gene is TRBJ2-1, the V gene TRBV5-1; D unclear. CDR3 length: 12 amino acids. Germline loops: CDR1 SGHRS, CDR2 YFSETQ. Trimming took 2 bases from V and 5 from J, leaving 5 bases between them. CDR3 sequence: CASSFGDNEQFF. The DNA for the CDR3 is TGCGCCAGCAGCTTCGGAGACAATGAGCAGTTCTTC.

The sample holds a few counts of this clonotype. The chain carries TRBV7-3 and TRBJ1-1; no firm D call. Deletions cut 1 base from V and 5 bases from J, with 11 bases between. Germline values: CDR1 SGHTA, CDR2 FQGTGA. This CDR3 contains 14 residues. CDR3 DNA sequence: TGTGCCAGCAGCTTAAAAGGGCAGGAGACTGAAGCTTTCTTT. Protein: CASSLKGQETEAFF. Combining the CDR3 with reference TRBV7-3 and TRBJ1-1 gives the whole variable domain GAGVSQTPSNKVTEKGKYVELRCDPISGHTALYWYRQSLGQGPEFLIYFQGTGAADDSGLPNDRFFAVRPEGSVSTLKIQRTERGDSAVYLCASSLKGQETEAFFGQGTRLTVV.

This clonotype has more than one count but fewer than ten. The CDR3 sequence: CASSVGIQETQYF. For the CDR3, the DNA is TGTGCCAGCAGCGTTGGCATTCAAGAGACCCAGTACTTC. The chain joins TRBV9 to TRBJ2-5; no firm D call. The CDR3 loop spans 13 amino acids. With 2 bases removed from V and 2 bases from J, the gap between germline ends came to 7 bases. Looked up from germline, CDR1 is SGDLS and CDR2 is YYNGEE.

The DNA of the CDR3 is TGCAGTGCTGACAGGGGGCGAGATGAAAAACTGTTTTTT. Translation: CSADRGRDEKLFF. The rearrangement uses TRBV20-1 and TRBJ1-4, with TRBD1 matching 10 bases. The germline CDR1 and CDR2 sequences are DFQATT and SNEGSKA (reference sequence). The CDR3 is made up of 13 amino acids. Germline trimming cut 5 bases from V and 6 bases from J; bases unmatched to any gene: 3.

Only a few counts were recorded for this clonotype. V usage is TRBV10-3 and J usage is TRBJ2-7, with D perhaps matching TRBD2 (7 bases). This CDR3 contains 14 residues. V dropped 10 bases and J dropped 0 bases, with 16 bases sitting between them. CDR1 and CDR2 (germline): ENHRY, SYGVKD. The CDR3: CATYTGGASYEQYF. As DNA, the CDR3 is TGTGCCACCTACACTGGGGGGGCCTCCTACGAGCAGTACTTC.

The J gene is TRBJ2-7, the V gene TRBV11-3; 10 nucleotides align to TRBD1. The CDR3 spans 13 residues. The trim removed 7 bases at V and 3 bases at J, leaving 3 bases unmatched. Germline V gene sequence: CDR1 SGHNT, CDR2 YENEEA. This chain's CDR3 is CASNRDRGYEQYF. The CDR3 DNA reads as TGTGCCAGCAACCGGGACAGGGGCTACGAGCAGTACTTC.

A few counts support this clonotype. The chain has TRBV21-1 and TRBJ2-4; the table's TRBD1 call for D was not verified on the DNA. TRBV21-1 is marked as a pseudogene. The CDR3 has 12 amino acids. The CDR3 here is CASRFPENIQYF. The CDR3 DNA follows: TGTGCCAGCAGATTCCCGGAAAACATTCAGTACTTC.

This clonotype was seen more than once but under ten times. The CDR3 DNA sequence: TGCAGTGCTAAGGGGCTAGCTTCCGGGGAGCTGTTTTTT. It specifies CSAKGLASGELFF. This chain joins TRBV20-1 and TRBJ2-2; D tentatively fits TRBD1 or TRBD2 (5 bases each). Trimming stripped 4 bases from V and 6 bases from J, with 12 bases between. CDR1 DFQATT and CDR2 SNEGSKA come from the germline V gene (reference sequence). The length of the CDR3 is 13 residues.

This clonotype was seen a few times. The chain joins TRBV7-8 to TRBJ2-1; D is undetermined. From germline, CDR1 is SGHVS and CDR2 FQNEAQ. With 5 bases removed from V and 15 bases from J, the gap between germline ends came to 14 bases. The CDR3 length is 11 residues. This CDR3 is CASSQTPALFF. The CDR3 region has the DNA TGTGCCAGCAGCCAAACGCCAGCCCTGTTCTTC.